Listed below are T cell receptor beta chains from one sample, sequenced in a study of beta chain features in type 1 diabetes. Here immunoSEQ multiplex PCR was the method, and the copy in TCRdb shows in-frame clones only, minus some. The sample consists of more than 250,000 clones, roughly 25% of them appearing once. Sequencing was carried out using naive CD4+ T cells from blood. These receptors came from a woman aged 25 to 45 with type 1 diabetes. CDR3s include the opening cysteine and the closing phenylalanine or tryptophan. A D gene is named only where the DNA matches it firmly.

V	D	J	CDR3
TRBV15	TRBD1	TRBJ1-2	CATSIGQGHNYGYTF
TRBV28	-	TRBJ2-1	CASRDYNEQFF
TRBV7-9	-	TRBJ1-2	CASSLAGNYGYTF
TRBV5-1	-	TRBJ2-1	CASSLPDRSRFF
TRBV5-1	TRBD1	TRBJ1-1	CASSLGTGEAFF
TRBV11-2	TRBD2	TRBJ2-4	CASSLGSSGRLNIQYF
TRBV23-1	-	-	CASSQSSYEQYF
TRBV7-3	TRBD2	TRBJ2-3	CASSLGRAGDTQYF
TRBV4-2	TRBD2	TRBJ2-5	CASSQGLAGDGETQYF
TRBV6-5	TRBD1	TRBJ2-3	CASSYSSGQGTDTQYF
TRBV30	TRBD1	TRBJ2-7	CAWTDRALYEQYF
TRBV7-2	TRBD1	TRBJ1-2	CASSKGQGYGYTF
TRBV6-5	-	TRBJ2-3	CASSWSGTDTQYF
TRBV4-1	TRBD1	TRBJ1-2	CASSQPGTGNKYGYTF
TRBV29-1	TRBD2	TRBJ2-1	CSVERLAGGSSYNEQFF
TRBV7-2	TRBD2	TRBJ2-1	CASSLAASGTYNEQFF
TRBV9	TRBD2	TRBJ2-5	CASSAGLALGQYF
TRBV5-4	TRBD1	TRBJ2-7	CASSPNRGAYEQYF
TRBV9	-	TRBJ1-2	CASSVNPKDGDSVTF
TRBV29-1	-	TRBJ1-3	CSAVFWGLSGNTIYF
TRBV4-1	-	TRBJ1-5	CASSQAYTGTQPQHF
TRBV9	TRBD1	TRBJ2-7	CASSVAPGGSYEQYF
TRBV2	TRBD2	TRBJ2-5	CASSPTSGVWTQYF
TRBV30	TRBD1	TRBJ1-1	CAWSDWTGLNTEAFF
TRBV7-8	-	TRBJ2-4	CASSRQDGNIQYF
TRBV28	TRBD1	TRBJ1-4	CASSLGQLREKLFF
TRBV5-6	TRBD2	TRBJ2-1	CASSGTSGNEQFF
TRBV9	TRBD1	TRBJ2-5	CASSVTGEQETQYF
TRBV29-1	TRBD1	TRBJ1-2	CSVENQGAYGYTF
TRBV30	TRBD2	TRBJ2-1	CAWSVPGTSGTSSYNEQFF